These 5 T cell receptor beta chains were all obtained from the same sample, sequenced in a study of B cell selection in AIRE deficiency. Sorted regulatory T cells were CD4-positive, CD25-high and CD127-low or negative. Clones were sequenced by immunoSEQ multiplex PCR, and TCRdb holds only the in-frame ones, with some missing. The data show roughly 24,000 clones, around 93% seen once. Sequencing input: CD4+CD25+ Tregs sorted from PBMCs. These receptors were taken from a human donor in good health.

The rearrangement uses TRBV2 and TRBJ2-5; D uncertain. Germline lookup yields CDR1 SNHLY and CDR2 FYNNEI. With 6 bases removed from V and 5 bases from J, the gap between germline ends came to 16 bases. The CDR3 has 14 amino acids. For the CDR3, the DNA is TGTGCCAGCAGGAGGCAGGTAGAATTCGAGACCCAGTACTTC. Translated, it gives CASRRQVEFETQYF.

The chain couples TRBV7-2 to TRBJ1-2; D remains ambiguous. There are 14 residues in the CDR3. V lost 9 bases, J lost 8 bases, and 22 bases lay in between. Germline assignment: CDR1 SGHTA and CDR2 FQGNSA. CDR3 sequence (DNA): TGTGCCAGTAATCCACGCCCGGGCATTGGAGGCTACACCTTC. This codes for CASNPRPGIGGYTF.

This clone was picked up one time. The genes are TRBV18 and TRBJ2-4, with 8 bases matching TRBD1. This CDR3 is built from 16 residues. CDR1 and CDR2 (germline): KGHSH, LQKENI. Losses at the gene ends were 4 bases for V and 2 bases for J; bases not matched to a gene: 7. As DNA, the CDR3 is TGTGCCAGCTCACGACAGGGGTCTAAGTCCAAAAACATTCAGTACTTC. Encoded protein: CASSRQGSKSKNIQYF.

This clone was recorded only once. The gene calls are TRBV18 and TRBJ1-3; D is ambiguous. The V end was cut by 2 bases, the J end by 4 bases, with 12 bases between. The CDR3 sequence is 15 residues long. Germline-derived CDR1 and CDR2 are KGHSH and LQKENI. This chain's CDR3 is CASSPGEGWGNTIYF. CDR3 coding DNA: TGTGCCAGCTCACCAGGAGAAGGGTGGGGAAACACCATATATTTT.

J is TRBJ2-7 and V is TRBV14, with 9 positions matching TRBD1. The CDR3 loop spans 15 amino acids. Germline lookup yields CDR1 SGHDN and CDR2 FVKESK. V shed 3 bases, J shed 2 bases, and the junction held 5 bases outside the gene matches. The CDR3 reads CASSHLGQGPYEQYF. The CDR3 nucleotides are TGTGCCAGCAGCCACCTGGGACAGGGCCCCTACGAGCAGTACTTC. Drawing the rest from reference TRBV14 and TRBJ2-7, the complete variable domain is EAGVTQFPSHSVIEKGQTVTLRCDPISGHDNLYWYRRVMGKEIKFLLHFVKESKQDESGMPNNRFLAERTGGTYSTLKVQPAELEDSGVYFCASSHLGQGPYEQYFGPGTRLTVT.